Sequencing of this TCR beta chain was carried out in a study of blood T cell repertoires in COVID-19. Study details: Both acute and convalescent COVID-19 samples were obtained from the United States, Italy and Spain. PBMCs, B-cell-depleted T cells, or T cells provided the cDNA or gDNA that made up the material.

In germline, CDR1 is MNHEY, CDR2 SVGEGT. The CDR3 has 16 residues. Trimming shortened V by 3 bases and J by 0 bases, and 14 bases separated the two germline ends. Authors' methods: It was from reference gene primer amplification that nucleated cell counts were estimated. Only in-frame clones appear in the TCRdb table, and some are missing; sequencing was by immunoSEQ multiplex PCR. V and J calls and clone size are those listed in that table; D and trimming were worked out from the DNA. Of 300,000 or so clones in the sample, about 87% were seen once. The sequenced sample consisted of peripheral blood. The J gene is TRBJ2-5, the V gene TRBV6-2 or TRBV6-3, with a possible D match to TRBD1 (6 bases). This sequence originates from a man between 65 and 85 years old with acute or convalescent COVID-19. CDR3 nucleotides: TGTGCCAGCAGTTATGACAGGCTCGATTACCAAGAGACCCAGTACTTC. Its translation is CASSYDRLDYQETQYF.